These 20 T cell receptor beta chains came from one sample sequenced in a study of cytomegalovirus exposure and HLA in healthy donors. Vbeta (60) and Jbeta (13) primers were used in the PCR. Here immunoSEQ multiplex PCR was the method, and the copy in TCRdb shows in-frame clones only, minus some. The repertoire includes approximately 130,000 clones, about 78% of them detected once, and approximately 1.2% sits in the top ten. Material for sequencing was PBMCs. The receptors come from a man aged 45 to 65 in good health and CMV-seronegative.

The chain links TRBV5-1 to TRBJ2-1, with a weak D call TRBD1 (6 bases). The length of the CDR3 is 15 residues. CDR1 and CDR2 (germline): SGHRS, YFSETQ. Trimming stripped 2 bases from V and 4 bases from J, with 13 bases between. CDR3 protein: CASSFTGTLYNEQFF. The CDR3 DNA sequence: TGCGCCAGCAGCTTTACCGGGACACTTTACAATGAGCAGTTCTTC.

Written as DNA, the CDR3 is TGTGTCGGGACTAGCGGGAGAGATTCCTACAATGAGCAGTTCTTC. Translated, it gives CVGTSGRDSYNEQFF. V gene TRBV30 combines with J gene TRBJ2-1, with 14 bases identical to TRBD2. The CDR3 totals 15 residues. Germline V lookup: CDR1 GTSNPN, CDR2 SVGIG (reference sequence).

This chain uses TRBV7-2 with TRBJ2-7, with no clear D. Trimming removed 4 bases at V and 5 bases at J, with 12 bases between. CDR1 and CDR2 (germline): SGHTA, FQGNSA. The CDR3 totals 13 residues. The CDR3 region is CASSSQVVDEQYF. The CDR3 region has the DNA TGTGCCAGCAGCTCTCAGGTAGTAGACGAGCAGTACTTC.

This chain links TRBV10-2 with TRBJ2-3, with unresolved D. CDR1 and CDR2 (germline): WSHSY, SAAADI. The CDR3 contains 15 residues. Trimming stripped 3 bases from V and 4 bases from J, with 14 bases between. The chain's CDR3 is CASSDVSLRSDTQYF. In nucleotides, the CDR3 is TGCGCCAGCAGTGACGTTAGCCTGAGGTCAGATACGCAGTATTTT.

DNA of the CDR3: TGTGCCAGTAGTATCCAAGGGGTGTTAAACGAGCAGTACTTC. It encodes CASSIQGVLNEQYF. The chain employs TRBV19 and TRBJ2-7; D is perhaps TRBD1 (5 bases). The CDR3 runs 14 residues. V was cut by 3 bases and J by 5 bases, with 14 bases left in between. Germline assignment: CDR1 LNHDA and CDR2 SQIVND (reference sequence).

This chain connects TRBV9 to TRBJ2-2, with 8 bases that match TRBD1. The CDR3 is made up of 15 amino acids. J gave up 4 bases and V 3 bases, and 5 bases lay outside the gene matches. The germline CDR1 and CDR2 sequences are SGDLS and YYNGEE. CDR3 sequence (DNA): TGTGCCAGCAGCGCGGGACAGGCAGGCACCGGGGAGCTGTTTTTT. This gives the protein CASSAGQAGTGELFF.

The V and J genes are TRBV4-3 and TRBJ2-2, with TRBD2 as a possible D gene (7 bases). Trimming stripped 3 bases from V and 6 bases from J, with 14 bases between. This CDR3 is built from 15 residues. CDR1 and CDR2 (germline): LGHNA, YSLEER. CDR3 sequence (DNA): TGCGCCAGCAGCCAGGGGGGGCGAAGGGCCGGGGAGCTGTTTTTT. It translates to CASSQGGRRAGELFF.

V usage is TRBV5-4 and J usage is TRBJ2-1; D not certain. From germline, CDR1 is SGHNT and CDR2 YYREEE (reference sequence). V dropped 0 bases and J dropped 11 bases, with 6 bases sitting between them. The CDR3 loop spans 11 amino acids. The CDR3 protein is CASSLGGKQFF. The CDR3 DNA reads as TGTGCCAGCAGCTTGGGCGGAAAGCAGTTCTTC. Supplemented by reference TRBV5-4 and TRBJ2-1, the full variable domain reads ETGVTQSPTHLIKTRGQQVTLRCSSQSGHNTVSWYQQALGQGPQFIFQYYREEENGRGNFPPRFSGLQFPNYSSELNVNALELDDSALYLCASSLGGKQFFGPGTRLTVL.

CDR3 sequence: CASSQGYSYNEQFF. For the CDR3, the DNA is TGTGCCAGCTCCCAGGGGTACTCCTACAATGAGCAGTTCTTC. This chain connects TRBV6-1 to TRBJ2-1; perhaps TRBD1 as D (6 bases). Looked up from germline, CDR1 is MNHNS and CDR2 is SASEGT. V was pared by 8 bases and J by 0 bases, with 11 bases between. The CDR3 length is 14 residues.

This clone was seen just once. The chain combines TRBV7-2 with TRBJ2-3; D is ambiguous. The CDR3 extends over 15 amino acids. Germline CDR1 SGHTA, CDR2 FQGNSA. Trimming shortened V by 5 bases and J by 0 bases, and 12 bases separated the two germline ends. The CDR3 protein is CASSPWRSSTDTQYF. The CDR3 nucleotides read TGTGCCAGCAGCCCCTGGCGGTCTAGCACAGATACGCAGTATTTT.

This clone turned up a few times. The CDR3 DNA sequence: TGCGCCAGCAGCTCCGAGGTGGGCACAGATACGCAGTATTTT. Its translation is CASSSEVGTDTQYF. V is TRBV5-1 and J is TRBJ2-3; D gene ambiguous. The ends were cut back, 3 bases at V and 1 base at J, with 9 bases in the middle. CDR1 and CDR2 (germline): SGHRS, YFSETQ. CDR3 size: 14 residues.

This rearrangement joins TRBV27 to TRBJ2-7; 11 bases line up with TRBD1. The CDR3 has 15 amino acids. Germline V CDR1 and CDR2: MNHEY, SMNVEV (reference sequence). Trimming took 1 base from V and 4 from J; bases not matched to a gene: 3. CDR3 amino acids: CASSLFGQGAYEQYF. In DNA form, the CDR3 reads TGTGCCAGCAGTTTATTCGGACAGGGGGCGTACGAGCAGTACTTC.

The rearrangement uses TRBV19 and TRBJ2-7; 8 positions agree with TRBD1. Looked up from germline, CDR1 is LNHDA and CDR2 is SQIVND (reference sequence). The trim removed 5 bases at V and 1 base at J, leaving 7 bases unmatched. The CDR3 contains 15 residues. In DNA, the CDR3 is TGTGCCAGTAGTCCATCCGGGACAGGATCCTACGAGCAGTACTTC. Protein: CASSPSGTGSYEQYF.

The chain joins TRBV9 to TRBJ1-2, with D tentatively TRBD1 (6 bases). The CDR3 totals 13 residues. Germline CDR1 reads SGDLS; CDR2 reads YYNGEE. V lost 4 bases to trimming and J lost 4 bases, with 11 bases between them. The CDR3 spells CASSRTGIYGYTF. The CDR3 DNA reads TGTGCCAGCAGCCGTACAGGGATCTATGGCTACACCTTC. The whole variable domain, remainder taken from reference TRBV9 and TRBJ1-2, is DSGVTQTPKHLITATGQRVTLRCSPRSGDLSVYWYQQSLDQGLQFLIQYYNGEERAKGNILERFSAQQFPDLHSELNLSSLELGDSALYFCASSRTGIYGYTFGSGTRLTVV.

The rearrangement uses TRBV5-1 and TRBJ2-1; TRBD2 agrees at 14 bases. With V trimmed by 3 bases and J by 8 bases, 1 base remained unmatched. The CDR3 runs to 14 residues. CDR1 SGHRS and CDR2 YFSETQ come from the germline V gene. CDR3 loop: CASSWGLAGDEQFF. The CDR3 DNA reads TGCGCCAGCAGCTGGGGACTAGCGGGGGATGAGCAGTTCTTC.

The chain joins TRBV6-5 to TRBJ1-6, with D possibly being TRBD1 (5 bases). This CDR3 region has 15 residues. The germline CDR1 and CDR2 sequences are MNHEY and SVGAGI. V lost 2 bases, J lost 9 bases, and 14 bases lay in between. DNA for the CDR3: TGTGCCAGCAGTTACGACCAACCAGGGCTTTCACCCCTCCACTTT. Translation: CASSYDQPGLSPLHF.

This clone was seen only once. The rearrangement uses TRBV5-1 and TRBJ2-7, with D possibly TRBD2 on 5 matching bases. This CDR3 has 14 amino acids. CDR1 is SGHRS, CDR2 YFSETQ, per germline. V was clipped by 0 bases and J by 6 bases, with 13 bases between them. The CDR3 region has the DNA TGCGCCAGCAGCTTGGTCGGGGTGACGGGCGAGCAGTACTTC. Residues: CASSLVGVTGEQYF.

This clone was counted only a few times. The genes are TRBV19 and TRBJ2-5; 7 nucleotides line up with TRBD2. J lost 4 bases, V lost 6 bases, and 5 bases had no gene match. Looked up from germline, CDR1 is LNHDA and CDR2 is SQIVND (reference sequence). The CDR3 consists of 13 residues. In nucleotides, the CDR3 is TGTGCCAGTAGCACTAGCGCACCAGAGACCCAGTACTTC. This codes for CASSTSAPETQYF. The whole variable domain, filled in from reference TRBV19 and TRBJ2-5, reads DGGITQSPKYLFRKEGQNVTLSCEQNLNHDAMYWYRQDPGQGLRLIYYSQIVNDFQKGDIAEGYSVSREKKESFPLTVTSAQKNPTAFYLCASSTSAPETQYFGPGTRLLVL.

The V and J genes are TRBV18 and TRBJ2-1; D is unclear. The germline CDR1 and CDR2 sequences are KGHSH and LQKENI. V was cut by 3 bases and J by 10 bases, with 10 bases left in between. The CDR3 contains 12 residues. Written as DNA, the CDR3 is TGTGCCAGCTCACCCGCAAGCGTAGAGCAGTTCTTC. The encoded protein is CASSPASVEQFF.

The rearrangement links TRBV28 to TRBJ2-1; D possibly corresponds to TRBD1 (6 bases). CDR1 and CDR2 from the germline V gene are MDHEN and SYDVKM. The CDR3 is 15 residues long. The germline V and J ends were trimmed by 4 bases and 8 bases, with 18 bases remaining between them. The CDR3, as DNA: TGTGCCAGCAGTTCTAACAGGGTTGGTTTCGATGAGCAGTTCTTC. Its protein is CASSSNRVGFDEQFF.